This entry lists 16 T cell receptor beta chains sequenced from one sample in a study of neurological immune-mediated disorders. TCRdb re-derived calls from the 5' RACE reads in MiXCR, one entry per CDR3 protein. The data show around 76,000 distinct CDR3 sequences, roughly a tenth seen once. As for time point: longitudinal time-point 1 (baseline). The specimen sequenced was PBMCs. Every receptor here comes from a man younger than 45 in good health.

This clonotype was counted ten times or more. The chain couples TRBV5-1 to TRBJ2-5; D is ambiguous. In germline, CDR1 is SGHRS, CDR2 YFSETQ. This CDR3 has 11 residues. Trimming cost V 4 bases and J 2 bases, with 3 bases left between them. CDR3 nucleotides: TGCGCCAGCAGCGTACAAGAGACCCAGTACTTC. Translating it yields CASSVQETQYF.

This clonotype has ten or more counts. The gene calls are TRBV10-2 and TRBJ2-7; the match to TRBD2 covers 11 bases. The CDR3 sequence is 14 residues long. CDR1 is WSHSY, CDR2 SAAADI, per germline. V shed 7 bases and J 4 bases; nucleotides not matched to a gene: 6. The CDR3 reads CASKTSGSVYEQYF. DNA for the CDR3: TGCGCCAGCAAAACTAGCGGGAGTGTATACGAGCAGTACTTC.

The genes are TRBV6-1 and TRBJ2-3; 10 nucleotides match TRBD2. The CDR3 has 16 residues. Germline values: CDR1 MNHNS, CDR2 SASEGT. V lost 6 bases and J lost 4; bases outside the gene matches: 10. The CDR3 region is CASRPLAGDGADTQYF. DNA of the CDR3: TGTGCCAGCAGGCCCCTAGCGGGAGATGGTGCAGATACGCAGTATTTT.

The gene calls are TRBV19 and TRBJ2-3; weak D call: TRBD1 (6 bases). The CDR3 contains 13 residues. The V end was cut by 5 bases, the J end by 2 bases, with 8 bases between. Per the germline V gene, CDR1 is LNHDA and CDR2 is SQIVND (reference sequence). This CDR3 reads CASSGQITDTQYF. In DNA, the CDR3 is TGTGCCAGTAGTGGACAGATCACAGATACGCAGTATTTT.

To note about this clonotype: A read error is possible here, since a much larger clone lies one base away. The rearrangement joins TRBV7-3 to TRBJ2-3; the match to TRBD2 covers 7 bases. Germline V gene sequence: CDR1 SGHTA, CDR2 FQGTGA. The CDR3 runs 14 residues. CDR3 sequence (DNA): TGTGCCAGCAGCTTAGGGAGGGGCACAGATATGCAGTATTTT. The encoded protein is CASSLGRGTDMQYF.

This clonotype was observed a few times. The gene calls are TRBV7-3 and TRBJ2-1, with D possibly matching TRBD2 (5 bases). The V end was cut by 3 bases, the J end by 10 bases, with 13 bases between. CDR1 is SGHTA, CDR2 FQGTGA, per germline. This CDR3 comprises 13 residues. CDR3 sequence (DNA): TGTGCCAGCAGCTTCGAAGGTACGGGAGAGCAGTTCTTC. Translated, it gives CASSFEGTGEQFF.

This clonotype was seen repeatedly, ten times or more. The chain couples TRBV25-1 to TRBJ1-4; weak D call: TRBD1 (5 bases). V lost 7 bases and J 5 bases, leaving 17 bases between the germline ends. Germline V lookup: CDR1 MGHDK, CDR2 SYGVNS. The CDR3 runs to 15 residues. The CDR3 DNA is TGTGCCAGCACGGCCCTTGGGCGGGACAATGAAAAACTGTTTTTT. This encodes CASTALGRDNEKLFF.

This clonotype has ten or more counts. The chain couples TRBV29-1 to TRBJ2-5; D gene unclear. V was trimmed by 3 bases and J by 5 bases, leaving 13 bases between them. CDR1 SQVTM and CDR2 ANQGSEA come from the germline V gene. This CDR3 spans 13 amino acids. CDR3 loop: CSVELAVRETQYF. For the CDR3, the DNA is TGCAGCGTTGAGTTAGCTGTAAGGGAGACCCAGTACTTC.

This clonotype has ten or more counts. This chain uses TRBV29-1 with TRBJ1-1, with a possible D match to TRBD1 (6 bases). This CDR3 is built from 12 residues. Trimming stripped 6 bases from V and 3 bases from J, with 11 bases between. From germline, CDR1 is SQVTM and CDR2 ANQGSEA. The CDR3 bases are TGCAGCGTGAGGGAGGGGGACACTGAAGCTTTCTTT. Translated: CSVREGDTEAFF. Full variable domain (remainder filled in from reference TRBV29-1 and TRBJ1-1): SAVISQKPSRDICQRGTSLTIQCQVDSQVTMMFWYRQQPGQSLTLIATANQGSEATYESGFVIDKFPISRPNLTFSTLTVSNMSPEDSSIYLCSVREGDTEAFFGQGTRLTVV.

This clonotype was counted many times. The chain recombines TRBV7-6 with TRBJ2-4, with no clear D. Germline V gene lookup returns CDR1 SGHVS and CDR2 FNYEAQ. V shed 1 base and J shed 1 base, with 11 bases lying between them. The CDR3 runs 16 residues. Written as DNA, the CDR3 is TGTGCCAGCAGCTTAGACACGAACAAGGCCAAAAACATTCAGTACTTC. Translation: CASSLDTNKAKNIQYF.

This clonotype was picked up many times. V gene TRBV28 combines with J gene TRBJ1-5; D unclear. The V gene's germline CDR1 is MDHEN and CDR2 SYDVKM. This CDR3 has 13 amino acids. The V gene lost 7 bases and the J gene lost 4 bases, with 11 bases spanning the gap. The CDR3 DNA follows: TGTGCCAGCACCTCTCGCCCTAATCAGCCCCAGCATTTT. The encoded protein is CASTSRPNQPQHF.

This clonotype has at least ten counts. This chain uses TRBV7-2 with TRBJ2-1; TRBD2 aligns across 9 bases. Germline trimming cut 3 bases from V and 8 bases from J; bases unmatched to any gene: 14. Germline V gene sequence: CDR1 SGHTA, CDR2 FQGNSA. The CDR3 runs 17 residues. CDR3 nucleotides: TGTGCCAGCAGCTTCCCGGTAGGTAGCGGGAGCCTTGATGAGCAGTTCTTC. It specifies CASSFPVGSGSLDEQFF.

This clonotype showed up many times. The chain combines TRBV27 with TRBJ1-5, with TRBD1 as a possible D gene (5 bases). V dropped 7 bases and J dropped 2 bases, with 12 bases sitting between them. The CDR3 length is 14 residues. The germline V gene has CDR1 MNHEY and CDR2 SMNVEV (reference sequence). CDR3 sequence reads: CASNAGYGNQPQHF. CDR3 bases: TGTGCCAGCAATGCAGGGTATGGCAATCAGCCCCAGCATTTT.

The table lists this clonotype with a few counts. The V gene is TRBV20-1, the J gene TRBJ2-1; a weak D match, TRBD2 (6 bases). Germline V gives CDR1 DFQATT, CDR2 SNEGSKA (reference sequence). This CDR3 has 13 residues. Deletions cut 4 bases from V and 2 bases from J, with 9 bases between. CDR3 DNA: TGCAGTGCTACCCGACTAGCCTACAATGAGCAGTTCTTC. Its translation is CSATRLAYNEQFF.

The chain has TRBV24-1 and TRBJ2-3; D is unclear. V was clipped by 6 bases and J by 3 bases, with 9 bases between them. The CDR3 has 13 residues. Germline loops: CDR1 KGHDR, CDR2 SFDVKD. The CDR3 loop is CATSYPRTDTQYF. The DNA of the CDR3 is TGTGCCACCAGTTATCCCCGGACAGATACGCAGTATTTT.

The CDR3 bases are TGTGCCAGCTCACCACGGTTCGGGACAGGAGGGCACCGTGGCTACACCTTC. Its protein is CASSPRFGTGGHRGYTF. The chain links TRBV18 to TRBJ1-2, with TRBD1 matching 8 bases. CDR3 length: 17 residues. CDR1 and CDR2 (germline): KGHSH, LQKENI. The trim removed 1 base at V and 7 bases at J, leaving 14 bases unmatched.